Described below is a single T cell receptor beta chain sequence and its context. Its cognate antigen is unknown. 60 Vbeta and 13 Jbeta primers were used in PCR. Some clones are missing from TCRdb's copy, which holds only in-frame ones; the method was immunoSEQ multiplex PCR. The specimen's table records about 130,000 clones. The CDR3 is 16 residues long. The germline CDR1 and CDR2 sequences are SGHTA and FQGTGA. V dropped 5 bases and J dropped 3 bases, with 16 bases sitting between them. These data are taken from a study of cytomegalovirus exposure and HLA in healthy donors. General observations from the study: Earlier analysis looked at TCR beta V segments, and most were productive about 90% or about 30% of the time. In vitro work confirmed that a few CMV-associated chains recognize CMV antigens. Some TCR beta chains (approximately 180 of them) were listed as cytomegalovirus-associated. With high specificity and sensitivity, the classifier reportedly diagnosed cytomegalovirus status.

The clonotype originates from a man aged 30 to 45 in good health and CMV-seronegative. Sequenced: PBMCs. The chain carries TRBV7-3 and TRBJ2-2, with D perhaps matching TRBD2 (6 bases). CDR3 protein: CASSPHGGLDTGELFF. The CDR3 coding sequence is TGTGCCAGCAGCCCCCATGGGGGACTCGACACCGGGGAGCTGTTTTTT.